This TCR beta chain derives from a study of early T cells in non-severe SARS-CoV-2 infection. Study details: Sequencing of unsorted whole blood was done on bulk RNA, leaving chains unpaired.

Each cDNA molecule carried a unique molecular identifier. TCRdb re-called the 5' RACE reads through MiXCR, storing one row per CDR3 protein. Altogether some 88,000 distinct CDR3 sequences are present, roughly 15% being singletons, with the ten largest covering approximately 5.1%. V lost 3 bases and J lost 2, with 8 bases in between. The germline V gene encodes CDR1 LGHDT and CDR2 YNNKEL (reference sequence). The length of the CDR3 is 15 residues. The study's findings and limits: VDJdb matching favored anti-spike CD8 responses, missing private and CD4 specificities.

This clonotype was seen repeatedly, ten times or more. Its specificity is not known. This clonotype was sampled from an adult who was a healthcare worker with PCR-confirmed SARS-CoV-2 infection or an uninfected control (not recorded which). This sample comprised whole blood, obtained at baseline. The chain links TRBV3-1 to TRBJ2-6; D unclear. The CDR3 nucleotides are TGTGCCAGCAGCCAGGGAACGACTGGGGCCAACGTCCTGACTTTC. It translates to CASSQGTTGANVLTF.